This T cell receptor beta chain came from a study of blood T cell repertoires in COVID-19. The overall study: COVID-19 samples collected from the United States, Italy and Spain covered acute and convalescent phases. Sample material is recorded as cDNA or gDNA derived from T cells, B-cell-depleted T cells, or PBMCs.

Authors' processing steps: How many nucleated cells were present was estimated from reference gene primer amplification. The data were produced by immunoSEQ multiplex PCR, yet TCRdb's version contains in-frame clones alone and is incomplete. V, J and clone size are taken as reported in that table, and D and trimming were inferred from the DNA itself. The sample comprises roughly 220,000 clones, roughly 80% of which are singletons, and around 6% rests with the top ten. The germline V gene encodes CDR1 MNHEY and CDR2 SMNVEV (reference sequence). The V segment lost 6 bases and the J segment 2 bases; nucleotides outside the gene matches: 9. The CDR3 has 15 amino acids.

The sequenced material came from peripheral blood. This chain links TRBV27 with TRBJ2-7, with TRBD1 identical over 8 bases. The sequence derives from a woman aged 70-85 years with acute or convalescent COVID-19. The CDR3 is CASSWGGQGTYEQYF. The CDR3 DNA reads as TGTGCCAGCAGCTGGGGAGGACAGGGAACCTACGAGCAGTACTTC.